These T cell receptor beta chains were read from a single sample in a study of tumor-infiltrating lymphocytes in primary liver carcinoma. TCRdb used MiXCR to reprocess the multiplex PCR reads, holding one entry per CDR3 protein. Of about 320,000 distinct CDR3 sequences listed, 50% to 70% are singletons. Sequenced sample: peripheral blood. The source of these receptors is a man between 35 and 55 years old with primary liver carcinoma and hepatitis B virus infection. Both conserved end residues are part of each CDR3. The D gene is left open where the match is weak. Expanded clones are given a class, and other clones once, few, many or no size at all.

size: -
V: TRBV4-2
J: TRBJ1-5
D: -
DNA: TGTGCCAACAGCCAAGAGTGGAAGAGCAATCAGCCCCAGCATTTT
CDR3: CANSQEWKSNQPQHF

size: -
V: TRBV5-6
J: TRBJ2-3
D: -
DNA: TGTGCCAGCAGCCAACCGGGCCCTCCAGATACGCAGTATTTT
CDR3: CASSQPGPPDTQYF

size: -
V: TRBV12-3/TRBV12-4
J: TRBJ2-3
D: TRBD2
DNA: TGTGCCAGCGTGGCTAGCGGGATAACAGATACGCAGTATTTT
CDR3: CASVASGITDTQYF

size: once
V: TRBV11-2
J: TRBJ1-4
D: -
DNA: TGTGCCAGCAGCGATAGACAGACGCATGGAATTGAAAAACTGTTTTTT
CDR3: CASSDRQTHGIEKLFF

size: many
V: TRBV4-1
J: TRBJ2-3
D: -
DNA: TGCGCCAGCAGCTACCGGGTATTGAGCACAGATACGCAGTATTTT
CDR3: CASSYRVLSTDTQYF

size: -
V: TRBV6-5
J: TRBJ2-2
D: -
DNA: TGTGCCAGCAGTTACGACGGGCCGACCCGGGAGCTGTTTTTT
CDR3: CASSYDGPTRELFF

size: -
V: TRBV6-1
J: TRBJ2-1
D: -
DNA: TGTGCCAGCAGTGAGACCCGTGGGATAGCTGGCGATGAGCGGTTCTTC
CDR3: CASSETRGIAGDERFF

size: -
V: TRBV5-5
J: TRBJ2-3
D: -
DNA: TGTGCCAGCAGCATTGGAGAGGCTGGAACAGATACGCAGTATTTT
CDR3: CASSIGEAGTDTQYF

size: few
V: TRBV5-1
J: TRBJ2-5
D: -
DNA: TGCGCCAGCAGCTTGGGAGGAGCCCAAGAGACCCAGTACTTC
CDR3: CASSLGGAQETQYF

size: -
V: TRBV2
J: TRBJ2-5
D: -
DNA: TGTGCCAGCAGTGGTGGAGATACGGAGACCCAGTACTTC
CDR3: CASSGGDTETQYF

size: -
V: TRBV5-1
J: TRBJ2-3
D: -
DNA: TGCGCCAGCAGCTTTAGAGTCAGCACAGATACGCAGTATTTT
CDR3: CASSFRVSTDTQYF

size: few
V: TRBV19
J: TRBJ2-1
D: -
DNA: TGTGCCAGTAGAGCGGCTAGTGGGAGCTCCTACAATGAGCAGTTCTTC
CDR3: CASRAASGSSYNEQFF

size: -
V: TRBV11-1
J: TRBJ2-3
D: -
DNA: TGTGCCAGCAGCCCCTGGCTCCCTGGTACAGATACGCAGTATTTT
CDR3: CASSPWLPGTDTQYF

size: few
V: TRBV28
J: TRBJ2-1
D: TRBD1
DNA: TGTGCCAGCAGTCGGGGACAGAGGGGCAATGAGCAGTTCTTC
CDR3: CASSRGQRGNEQFF

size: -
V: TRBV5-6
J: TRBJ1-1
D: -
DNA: TGTGCCAGCAGCTTGGAGACAGGTAACACTGAAGTTTTCTTT
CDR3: CASSLETGNTEVFF

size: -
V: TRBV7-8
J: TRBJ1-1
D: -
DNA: TGTGCCAGCAGCTTAGCGTTTAACATTAACACTAAAGCTTTCTTT
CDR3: CASSLAFNINTKAFF

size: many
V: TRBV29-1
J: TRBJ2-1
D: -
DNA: TGCAGCGTTGAAGGGCCACCCAGGGATGAGCAGTTCTTC
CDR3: CSVEGPPRDEQFF

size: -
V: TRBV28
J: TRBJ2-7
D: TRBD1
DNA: TGTGCCAGCAGCAACAGGGGGCTGACGTCCTACGAGCAGTACTTC
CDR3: CASSNRGLTSYEQYF

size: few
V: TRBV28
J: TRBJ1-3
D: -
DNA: TGTGCCAGCAGTTCCCGGATCGGAGGATACGGAAACACCATATATTTT
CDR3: CASSSRIGGYGNTIYF

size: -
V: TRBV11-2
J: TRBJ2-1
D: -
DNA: TGTGCCAGCAGCCTAGAATTATTGGGGAGGTTGTTCTACAATGAGCGGTTCTTC
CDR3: CASSLELLGRLFYNERFF

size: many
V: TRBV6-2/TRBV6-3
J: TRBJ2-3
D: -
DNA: TGTGCCAGCAGTTCGCCCCGGGACTCCGAAGCGCAGTATTTT
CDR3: CASSSPRDSEAQYF

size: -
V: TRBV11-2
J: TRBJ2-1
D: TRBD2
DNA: TGTGCCAGCAGCTTCGGGGGGGGCCTCTACAAGGAGCAGTTCTTC
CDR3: CASSFGGGLYKEQFF

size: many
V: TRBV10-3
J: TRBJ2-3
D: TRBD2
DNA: TGTGCCATCAGTGAGGGAGCGGGAGCACAGTATTTT
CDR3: CAISEGAGAQYF

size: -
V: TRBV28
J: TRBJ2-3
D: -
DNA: TGTGCCAGCAGTTTAACACGCCATACGCAGTATTTT
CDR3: CASSLTRHTQYF

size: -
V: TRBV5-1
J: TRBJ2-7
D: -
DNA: TGCGCCAGCAACCCTGGGGGGCAGGGACCCTACGAGCAGTACTTC
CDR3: CASNPGGQGPYEQYF

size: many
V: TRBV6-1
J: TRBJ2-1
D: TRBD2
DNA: TGTGCCAGCAGTGACTCTCTAGCGGGGGCCTACAATGAGCAGTTCTTC
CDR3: CASSDSLAGAYNEQFF

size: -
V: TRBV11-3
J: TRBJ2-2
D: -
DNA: TGTGCCAGCAGCTTAGCCCGGAGCACAGGGGAGCTGTTTTTT
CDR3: CASSLARSTGELFF

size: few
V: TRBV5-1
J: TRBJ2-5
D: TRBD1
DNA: TGCGCCAGCAGGCCAGGACAGGGTAGCGAGACCCAGTACTTC
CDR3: CASRPGQGSETQYF

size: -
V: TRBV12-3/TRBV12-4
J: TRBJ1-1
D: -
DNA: TGTGCCAGCAGTTTCGGGGGGCCCGTCACTGAAACTTTCTTT
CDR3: CASSFGGPVTETFF

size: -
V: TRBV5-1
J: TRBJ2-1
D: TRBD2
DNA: TGCGCCAGCAGCCGCGGGGGGACTAGCGCTTACAATGAGCAGTTCTTC
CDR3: CASSRGGTSAYNEQFF

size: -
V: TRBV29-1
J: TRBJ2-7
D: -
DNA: TGCAGCGTTGAAGACCTAGGAGGGAGCTCCTTCGAGCAGTACTTC
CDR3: CSVEDLGGSSFEQYF

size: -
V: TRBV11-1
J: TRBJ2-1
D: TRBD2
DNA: TGTGCCAACAGCTTAGCGCGGGAGTCCAATGAGCATTTCTTC
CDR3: CANSLARESNEHFF

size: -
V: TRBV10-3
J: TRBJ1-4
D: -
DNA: TGTGCCATCAGCGAGGGCAGGATAGGAAATGGAAAACTGTCTTTT
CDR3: CAISEGRIGNGKLSF

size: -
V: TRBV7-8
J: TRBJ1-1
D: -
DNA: TGTGCCAGCAGCACGCTTCGTATAGGGTGGGGCACTGAAGCTTTCTTT
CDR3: CASSTLRIGWGTEAFF

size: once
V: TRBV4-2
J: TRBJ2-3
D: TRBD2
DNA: TGTGCTAGGAGCCAAGAGGGGACTAGCGGGAGGGATACGCAGTATTTT
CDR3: CARSQEGTSGRDTQYF

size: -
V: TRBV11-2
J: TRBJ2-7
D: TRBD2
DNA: TGTGCCAACAGCTTAGACCTGATTAGCGGGAAGGTCAACGAGCAGTACTTC
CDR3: CANSLDLISGKVNEQYF

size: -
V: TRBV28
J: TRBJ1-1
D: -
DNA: TGTGCCAGCAGTTTCGGAGGAGCGAACGCTGAAGCTTTATTT
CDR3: CASSFGGANAEALF

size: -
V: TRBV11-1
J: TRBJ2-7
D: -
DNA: TGTGCCAGCCCGCGATTGGACAACTACGAGCAGTACTTC
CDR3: CASPRLDNYEQYF

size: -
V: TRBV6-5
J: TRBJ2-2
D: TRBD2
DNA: TGTGCCAGCAGTTACTCGTCAAGCGGGAGGCTCACTGTCCGGGGAGCTGTTTTT
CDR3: CASSYSSSGRLTVRGAVF

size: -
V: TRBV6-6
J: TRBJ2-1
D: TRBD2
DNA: TGTGCCGTCACCAGGGAGGGCAATGAGCAGTTCTTC
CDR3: CAVTREGNEQFF